The clone carrying this TCR beta chain was seen a few times. Source study methods: The assay estimated nucleated cells by amplifying reference gene primers. The assay was immunoSEQ multiplex PCR, and TCRdb's table has in-frame clones only and misses some. Clone size and V and J calls were adopted from that table, with D and trimming inferred from the DNA. This table has about 210,000 clones, about 88% appearing once. With 0 bases clipped from V and 8 bases from J, the junction kept 12 bases outside the gene matches. Looked up from germline, CDR1 is MGHRA and CDR2 is YSYEKL. The CDR3 has 17 residues. These data belong to a study of blood T cell repertoires in COVID-19. Study at large: Samples taken during acute and convalescent COVID-19 were collected in the United States, Italy and Spain. T cells, B-cell-depleted T cells, or PBMCs supplied cDNA or gDNA.

This clonotype was sampled from a woman aged 40 to 50 with acute or convalescent COVID-19. Source material: peripheral blood. This sequence joins TRBV4-1 and TRBJ2-1, with 8 bases lining up with TRBD2. CDR3 loop: CASSQDSAGAPGDEQFF. Written as DNA, the CDR3 is TGCGCCAGCAGCCAAGATTCAGCGGGGGCCCCGGGGGATGAGCAGTTCTTC.